These 4 T cell receptor beta chains were all obtained from the same sample, sequenced in a study of blood T cells in healthy people across ages. The authors ran a second PCR of about 6 to 11 cycles using a sample-barcoded 5' primer and a J-beta primer mix. Via MiXCR, TCRdb re-called the 5' RACE reads, giving one row per CDR3 protein. The table records 700,000 to 950,000 distinct CDR3 sequences, around 46% of them present only once. The sample was blood. The receptors were gathered from a woman aged 55-69 years in good health.

The CDR3 DNA reads TGCAGCGTTGTGGTCCCGACAGGGACCTATGGCTACACCTTC. This encodes CSVVVPTGTYGYTF. The chain couples TRBV29-1 to TRBJ1-2; 7 nucleotides line up with TRBD1. With 4 bases clipped from V and 4 bases from J, the junction kept 9 bases outside the gene matches. CDR1 and CDR2 (germline): SQVTM, ANQGSEA. CDR3 length equals 14 residues.

This chain connects TRBV20-1 to TRBJ2-4, with D tentatively TRBD2 (5 bases). The DNA end is a closer match to TRBJ2-7, so the J assignment may be wrong. The CDR3 is 16 residues long. Germline V CDR1 and CDR2: DFQATT, SNEGSKA (reference sequence). The CDR3 DNA reads TGCAGTGCTAGAGCTGGAGGTTGGAGAGGAGTCTACGAGCAGTACTTC. It codes for CSARAGGWRGVYEQYF.

At least ten counts were recorded for this clonotype. This chain links TRBV7-9 with TRBJ2-5; D is undetermined. This CDR3 region has 16 residues. CDR1 is SEHNR and CDR2 is FQNEAQ in the germline V gene (reference sequence). Trimming shortened V by 5 bases and J by 3 bases, and 19 bases separated the two germline ends. Written as DNA, the CDR3 is TGTGCCAGCAGCCCCGGCCTCGTTCAACTAAAAGAGACCCAGTACTTC. Translating gives CASSPGLVQLKETQYF.

V gene TRBV5-5 combines with J gene TRBJ1-1; D might be TRBD1 (5 bases). Looked up from germline, CDR1 is SGHKS and CDR2 is YYEKEE (reference sequence). The CDR3 runs to 12 residues. Trimming left V 3 bases short and J 7 bases short, with 10 bases between. CDR3 protein: CASSYQGIEAFF. The CDR3 nucleotides read TGTGCCAGCAGCTACCAGGGCATTGAAGCTTTCTTT.